Listed here are 28 T cell receptor beta chains from one sample, sequenced in a study of blood T cell repertoires in COVID-19. Data came from immunoSEQ multiplex PCR; TCRdb stores just in-frame clones and leaves some out. The sample holds roughly 500,000 clones, 70% to 90% seen once. Sequencing input: PBMCs or T cells enriched from blood (not recorded which). All receptors derive from a woman in her 40s who had recovered from COVID-19.

The J gene is TRBJ2-7, the V gene TRBV5-6; 7 positions agree with TRBD1. This CDR3 contains 14 residues. V trimming: 0 bases; J trimming: 3 bases; junction bases outside the gene matches: 3. Germline assignment: CDR1 SGHDT and CDR2 YYEEEE. In DNA, the CDR3 is TGTGCCAGCAGCTTGGGACAGGGACACTACGAGCAGTACTTC. It is translated as CASSLGQGHYEQYF. Drawing the rest from reference TRBV5-6 and TRBJ2-7, the complete variable domain is DAGVTQSPTHLIKTRGQQVTLRCSPKSGHDTVSWYQQALGQGPQFIFQYYEEEERQRGNFPDRFSGHQFPNYSSELNVNALLLGDSALYLCASSLGQGHYEQYFGPGTRLTVT.

This chain joins TRBV30 and TRBJ2-6; 8 bases are shared with TRBD1. After removal of 3 bases from V and 1 base from J, the junction contained 11 bases not matched to a gene. This CDR3 has 18 residues. Germline V lookup: CDR1 GTSNPN, CDR2 SVGIG (reference sequence). CDR3 DNA sequence: TGTGCCTGGAGCGCCGTTAGGACAGGGATATCTGGGGCCAACGTCCTGACTTTC. As protein: CAWSAVRTGISGANVLTF.

The rearrangement joins TRBV27 to TRBJ2-1; 8 nucleotides align to TRBD2. The V and J ends lost 7 bases and 4 bases, in that order; junction bases with no gene match: 9. Germline V gene data show CDR1 as MNHEY and CDR2 as SMNVEV (reference sequence). The CDR3 length is 15 residues. The CDR3 DNA sequence: TGTGCCAGCAACCTGGGGAGCGGGAGTTACAATGAGCAGTTCTTC. As protein: CASNLGSGSYNEQFF.

The J gene is TRBJ1-1, the V gene TRBV2, with D tentatively TRBD1 (6 bases). V lost 3 bases and J 6 bases, leaving 14 bases between the germline ends. CDR1 and CDR2 from the germline V gene are SNHLY and FYNNEI. The CDR3 length is 14 residues. As DNA, the CDR3 is TGTGCCAGCAGTGAGTCCCCAGGGGACGCTGAAGCTTTCTTT. This codes for CASSESPGDAEAFF.

The chain recombines TRBV30 with TRBJ1-1, with 7 nucleotides matching TRBD1. The V gene's germline CDR1 is GTSNPN and CDR2 SVGIG (reference sequence). The V and J ends lost 3 bases and 5 bases, in that order; junction bases with no gene match: 9. This CDR3 is built from 14 residues. Here the CDR3 reads CAWRSRRGRTEAFF. The CDR3 nucleotides read TGTGCCTGGAGGTCCCGCAGGGGGAGGACTGAAGCTTTCTTT.

Here the CDR3 DNA reads TGTGCCAGCAGCGCCACAGGGGTTCCCTATAGCAATCAGCCCCAGCATTTT. Amino acids: CASSATGVPYSNQPQHF. The gene calls are TRBV7-8 and TRBJ1-5; 7 bases are shared with TRBD1. Looked up from germline, CDR1 is SGHVS and CDR2 is FQNEAQ. The CDR3 runs to 17 residues. V lost 5 bases to trimming and J lost 0 bases; unmatched junction nucleotides: 10. Full variable domain (missing parts from reference TRBV7-8 and TRBJ1-5): GAGVSQSPRYKVAKRGQDVALRCDPISGHVSLFWYQQALGQGPEFLTYFQNEAQLDKSGLPSDRFFAERPEGSVSTLKIQRTQQEDSAVYLCASSATGVPYSNQPQHFGDGTRLSIL.

CDR3 sequence (DNA): TGTGCCAGCAGGGACCTAGCGGCCGCCTACGAGCAGTACTTC. Translation: CASRDLAAAYEQYF. The chain carries TRBV6-5 and TRBJ2-7; 7 bases match TRBD2. The CDR3 is 14 residues long. The germline gives CDR1 MNHEY, CDR2 SVGAGI. The V gene end was trimmed by 6 bases and the J gene end by 2 bases; junction bases not matched to a gene: 7.

The chain carries TRBV19 and TRBJ1-5; D unresolved. This CDR3 contains 13 residues. The germline V gene has CDR1 LNHDA and CDR2 SQIVND (reference sequence). Trimming took 4 bases from V and 4 from J, leaving 8 bases between them. CDR3 sequence: CASSTGWNQPQHF. DNA of the CDR3: TGTGCCAGTAGTACGGGATGGAATCAGCCCCAGCATTTT.

This chain uses TRBV27 with TRBJ2-7, with TRBD1 matching over 9 bases. The CDR3 covers 15 residues. Trimming cost V 2 bases and J 3 bases; bases outside gene matches: 5. Per the germline V gene, CDR1 is MNHEY and CDR2 is SMNVEV (reference sequence). The CDR3 DNA reads as TGTGCCAGCAGTTTAACCGGGACAGGGATCTACGAGCAGTACTTC. It encodes CASSLTGTGIYEQYF.

The V and J genes are TRBV6-5 and TRBJ1-1; 8 bases line up with TRBD1. This CDR3 is built from 13 residues. In germline, CDR1 is MNHEY, CDR2 SVGAGI. V gave up 5 bases and J gave up 6 bases; unmatched junction bases: 5. The CDR3 DNA reads TGTGCCAGCAGTAAGACAGGGGTACCTGAAGCTTTCTTT. As protein: CASSKTGVPEAFF.

Points on this clone: The same CDR3 is also encoded by other DNA sequences in this sample. The chain couples TRBV5-1 to TRBJ2-1, with D perhaps matching TRBD2 (6 bases). Trimming cost V 6 bases and J 0 bases, with 7 bases left between them. This CDR3 is built from 13 residues. CDR1 and CDR2 (germline): SGHRS, YFSETQ. CDR3 amino acids: CASTRDSYNEQFF. The CDR3 DNA follows: TGCGCCAGCACGCGGGACTCCTACAATGAGCAGTTCTTC.

Concerning this clone itself: Other DNA sequences from this sample encode an identical CDR3 as well. For the CDR3, the DNA is TGTGCCAGCAGCGTGGCGGCAGGGGGCTACGAGCAGTACTTC. This translates into CASSVAAGGYEQYF. J is TRBJ2-7 and V is TRBV9; 7 nucleotides line up with TRBD1. Germline V gene sequence: CDR1 SGDLS, CDR2 YYNGEE. V lost 2 bases and J lost 3; bases outside the gene matches: 5. The CDR3 sequence is 14 residues long.

Here the CDR3 DNA reads TGCGCCAGCAGCCTAAGTCTCGTAGGTCAGGACATTCAGTACTTC. Encoded protein: CASSLSLVGQDIQYF. The gene calls are TRBV5-1 and TRBJ2-4; the D is unclear. CDR3 length: 15 amino acids. Trimming pared 4 bases from V and 8 bases from J, leaving 19 bases between. Looked up from germline, CDR1 is SGHRS and CDR2 is YFSETQ. The full variable domain, rest sourced from reference TRBV5-1 and TRBJ2-4, is KAGVTQTPRYLIKTRGQQVTLSCSPISGHRSVSWYQQTPGQGLQFLFEYFSETQRNKGNFPGRFSGRQFSNSRSEMNVSTLELGDSALYLCASSLSLVGQDIQYFGAGTRLSVL.

The chain carries TRBV4-3 and TRBJ1-4; 11 bases are shared with TRBD1. V dropped 3 bases and J dropped 12; count of bases not matched to a gene: 9. CDR1 and CDR2 from the germline V gene are LGHNA and YSLEER. The CDR3 runs to 15 residues. In DNA form, the CDR3 reads TGCGCCAGCAGCCATGGGGGACAGGGGGTGGGGGAACTGTTTTTT. Translated: CASSHGGQGVGELFF.

V is TRBV3-1 (or the pseudogene TRBV3-2) and J is TRBJ1-2; D not resolved. V lost 2 bases to trimming and J lost 5 bases, with 6 bases between them. The length of the CDR3 is 12 residues. CDR1 is LGHDT and CDR2 is YNNKEL in the germline V gene (reference sequence). The CDR3, as DNA: TGTGCCAGCAGCCAACGACTGTATGGCTACACCTTC. Protein sequence: CASSQRLYGYTF.

The rearrangement joins TRBV7-6 to TRBJ2-5; 11 bases align to TRBD1. With 5 bases clipped from V and 4 bases from J, the junction kept 6 bases outside the gene matches. CDR1 is SGHVS, CDR2 FNYEAQ, per germline. CDR3 length: 15 amino acids. In nucleotides, the CDR3 is TGTGCCAGCAGCAAAGGGACAGGGGGAACAGAGACCCAGTACTTC. This translates into CASSKGTGGTETQYF. The full variable domain, completed using reference TRBV7-6 and TRBJ2-5, is GAGVSQSPRYKVTKRGQDVALRCDPISGHVSLYWYRQALGQGPEFLTYFNYEAQQDKSGLPNDRFSAERPEGSISTLTIQRTEQRDSAMYRCASSKGTGGTETQYFGPGTRLLVL.

This rearrangement joins TRBV7-2 to TRBJ1-2; D might be TRBD1 (6 bases). Germline V gives CDR1 SGHTA, CDR2 FQGNSA. The CDR3 has 13 amino acids. The germline V and J ends were trimmed by 5 bases and 2 bases, with 9 bases remaining between them. The CDR3, as DNA: TGTGCCAGCAGCCCAGGGGTGAACTATGGCTACACCTTC. This codes for CASSPGVNYGYTF.

The chain joins TRBV15 to TRBJ1-1; D is unclear. CDR3 size: 14 residues. The V end lost 0 bases, the J end lost 1 base, and 6 bases lay between the germline ends. CDR1 LNHNV and CDR2 YYDKDF come from the germline V gene (reference sequence). The CDR3 reads CATSRERRNTEAFF. The CDR3 DNA reads as TGTGCCACCAGCAGAGAGAGGAGGAACACTGAAGCTTTCTTT.

Concerning this clone: The sample has other DNA sequences that encode this CDR3 too. The rearrangement uses TRBV5-6 and TRBJ2-1; 9 nucleotides agree with TRBD2. The CDR3 covers 15 residues. V was pared by 0 bases and J by 2 bases, with 0 bases of the junction left unmatched. Germline-derived CDR1 and CDR2 are SGHDT and YYEEEE. CDR3 in DNA: TGTGCCAGCAGCTTGGGCGGGGGGGCCTACAATGAGCAGTTCTTC. Translating it yields CASSLGGGAYNEQFF.

The chain joins TRBV25-1 to TRBJ1-2; perhaps TRBD1 as D (6 bases). The CDR3 is 13 residues long. V shed 6 bases and J shed 6 bases, with 14 bases lying between them. In germline, CDR1 is MGHDK, CDR2 SYGVNS. The CDR3 spells CASSAGTMDGYTF. The CDR3 region has the DNA TGTGCCAGCAGCGCCGGGACAATGGATGGCTACACCTTC.

The V and J genes are TRBV5-1 and TRBJ1-1; D not resolved. The CDR3 length is 15 residues. V was clipped by 4 bases and J by 4 bases, with 17 bases between them. Germline-derived CDR1 and CDR2 are SGHRS and YFSETQ. In DNA form, the CDR3 reads TGCGCCAGCAGCCCGGACGTGGAGGTGCGCACTGAAGCTTTCTTT. Its protein is CASSPDVEVRTEAFF.

The V gene is TRBV5-1, the J gene TRBJ2-5; D gene uncertain. V lost 0 bases and J 2 bases, leaving 5 bases between the germline ends. This CDR3 has 13 amino acids. CDR1 SGHRS and CDR2 YFSETQ come from the germline V gene. The CDR3 spells CASSLALQETQYF. CDR3 coding DNA: TGCGCCAGCAGCTTGGCTCTACAAGAGACCCAGTACTTC.

The chain joins TRBV4-1 to TRBJ1-2; perhaps TRBD1 as D (5 bases). The ends were cut back, 3 bases at V and 4 bases at J, with 15 bases in the middle. This CDR3 is built from 15 residues. CDR1 is MGHRA and CDR2 is YSYEKL in the germline V gene. The CDR3 spells CASSQGGRTLYGYTF. CDR3 in DNA: TGCGCCAGCAGCCAGGGGGGGAGGACACTCTATGGCTACACCTTC.

The J gene is TRBJ2-4, the V gene TRBV5-1, with a weak D call TRBD2 (5 bases). Germline V gene lookup returns CDR1 SGHRS and CDR2 YFSETQ. V gave up 2 bases and J gave up 8 bases, with 8 bases separating them. The CDR3 runs to 12 residues. The CDR3 region is CASSLPEDIQYF. DNA for the CDR3: TGCGCCAGCAGCTTACCGGAGGACATTCAGTACTTC.

The chain carries TRBV3-1 (or the pseudogene TRBV3-2) and TRBJ2-1; 7 bases align to TRBD2. From germline, CDR1 is LGHDT and CDR2 YNNKEL (reference sequence). Trimming took 10 bases from V and 0 from J; bases not matched to a gene: 9. This CDR3 has 15 amino acids. This CDR3 is CATRHQRDSYNEQFF. The CDR3 DNA sequence: TGTGCCACGCGCCACCAGCGGGACTCCTACAATGAGCAGTTCTTC.

The rearrangement uses TRBV30 and TRBJ2-7, with 8 bases aligning to TRBD2. The CDR3 loop spans 14 amino acids. Germline V lookup: CDR1 GTSNPN, CDR2 SVGIG (reference sequence). J was trimmed by 0 bases and V by 6 bases; bases with no gene match: 7. This chain's CDR3 is CACLTSELSYEQYF. In DNA form, the CDR3 reads TGTGCCTGCCTGACTAGCGAACTCTCCTACGAGCAGTACTTC.

This chain joins TRBV3-1 (or the pseudogene TRBV3-2) and TRBJ2-1; perhaps TRBD2 as D (6 bases). The V gene's germline CDR1 is LGHDT and CDR2 YNNKEL (reference sequence). The CDR3 contains 14 residues. Deletions cut 1 base from V and 8 bases from J, with 12 bases between. CDR3: CASSQVAGRYEQFF. CDR3 DNA sequence: TGTGCCAGCAGCCAAGTGGCCGGGAGATATGAGCAGTTCTTC.

This chain links TRBV6-5 with TRBJ1-5, with no clear D. Germline V gene lookup returns CDR1 MNHEY and CDR2 SVGAGI. This CDR3 has 13 residues. Between the trimmed V and J ends, which lost 6 bases and 4 bases, there was a span of 10 bases. CDR3 DNA: TGTGCCAGCAGCCACAGAGAAAATCAGCCCCAGCATTTT. Encoded protein: CASSHRENQPQHF.